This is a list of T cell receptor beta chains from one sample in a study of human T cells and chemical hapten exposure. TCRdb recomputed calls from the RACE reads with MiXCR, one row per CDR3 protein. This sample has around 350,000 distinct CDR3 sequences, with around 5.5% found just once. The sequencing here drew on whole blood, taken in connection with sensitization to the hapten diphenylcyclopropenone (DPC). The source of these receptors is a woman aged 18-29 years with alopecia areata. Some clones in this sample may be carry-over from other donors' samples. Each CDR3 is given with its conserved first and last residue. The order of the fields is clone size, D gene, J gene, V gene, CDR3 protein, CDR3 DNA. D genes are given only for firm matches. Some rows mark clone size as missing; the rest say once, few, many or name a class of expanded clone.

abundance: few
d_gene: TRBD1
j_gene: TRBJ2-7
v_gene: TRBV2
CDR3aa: CASSDQGAYEQYF
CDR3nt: TGTGCCAGCAGTGATCAGGGGGCCTACGAGCAGTACTTC

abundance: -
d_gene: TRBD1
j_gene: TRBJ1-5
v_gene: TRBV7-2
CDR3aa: CASSLSQGAHQPQHF
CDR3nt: TGTGCCAGCAGCTTATCCCAGGGGGCGCATCAGCCCCAGCATTTT

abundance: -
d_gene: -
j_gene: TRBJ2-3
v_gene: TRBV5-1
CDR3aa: CASSLEGGESTNTQYF
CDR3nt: TGCGCCAGCAGCTTGGAAGGAGGTGAAAGCACAAATACGCAGTATTTT

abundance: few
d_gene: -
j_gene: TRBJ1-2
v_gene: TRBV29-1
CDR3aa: CSVEGGDSYGYTF
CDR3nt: TGCAGCGTTGAAGGAGGAGACAGCTATGGCTACACCTTC

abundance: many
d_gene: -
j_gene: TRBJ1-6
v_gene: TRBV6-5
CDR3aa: CASSYGGFSRSSPLHF
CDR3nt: TGTGCCAGCAGTTACGGAGGGTTTTCAAGGAGTTCACCCCTCCACTTT

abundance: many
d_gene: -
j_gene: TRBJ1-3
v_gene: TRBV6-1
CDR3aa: CASSEDEYSGNTIYF
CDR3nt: TGTGCCAGCAGTGAAGACGAGTACTCTGGAAACACCATATATTTT

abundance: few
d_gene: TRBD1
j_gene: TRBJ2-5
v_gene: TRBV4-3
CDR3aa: CASSQERQGRRTQYF
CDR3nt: TGCGCCAGCAGCCAAGAAAGACAGGGCCGGCGGACCCAGTACTTC

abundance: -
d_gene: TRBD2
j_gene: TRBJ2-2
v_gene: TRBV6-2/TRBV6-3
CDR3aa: CASSTEGLGLTGELFF
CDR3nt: TGTGCCAGCAGTACGGAAGGACTAGGTCTCACCGGGGAGCTGTTTTTT

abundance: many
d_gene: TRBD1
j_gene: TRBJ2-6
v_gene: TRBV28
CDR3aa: CASSLNRGQVEGANVLTF
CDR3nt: TGTGCCAGCAGTTTAAACCGGGGACAGGTCGAGGGGGCCAACGTCCTGACTTTC

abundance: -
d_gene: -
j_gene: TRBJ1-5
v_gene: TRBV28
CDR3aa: CASSYQGSNQPQHF
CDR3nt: TGTGCCAGCAGTTACCAGGGAAGCAATCAGCCCCAGCATTTT

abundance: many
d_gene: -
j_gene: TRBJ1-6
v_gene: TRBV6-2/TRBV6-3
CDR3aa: CASSPMGSWDSPLHF
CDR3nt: TGTGCCAGCAGTCCCATGGGGTCGTGGGATTCACCCCTCCACTTT

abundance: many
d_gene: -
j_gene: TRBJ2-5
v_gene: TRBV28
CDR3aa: CASSFKLDRAGQETQYF
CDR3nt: TGTGCCAGCAGTTTTAAGTTGGACAGAGCTGGGCAAGAGACCCAGTACTTC

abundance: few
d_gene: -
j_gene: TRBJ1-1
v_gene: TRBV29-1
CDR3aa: CSTRTALNTEAFF
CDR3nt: TGCAGCACTAGGACAGCCCTGAACACTGAAGCTTTCTTT

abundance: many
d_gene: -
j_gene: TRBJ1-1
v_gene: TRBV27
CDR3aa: CASSLQGGVMNTEAFF
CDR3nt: TGTGCCAGCAGTTTACAGGGAGGGGTAATGAACACTGAAGCTTTCTTT

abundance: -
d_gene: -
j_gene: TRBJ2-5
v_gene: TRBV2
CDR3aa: CASSEIRNAETQYF
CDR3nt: TGTGCCAGCAGTGAAATACGGAACGCAGAGACCCAGTACTTC

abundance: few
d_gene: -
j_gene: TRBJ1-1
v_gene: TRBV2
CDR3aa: CASSNQGREAFF
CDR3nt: TGTGCCAGCAGTAATCAGGGCCGAGAAGCTTTCTTT

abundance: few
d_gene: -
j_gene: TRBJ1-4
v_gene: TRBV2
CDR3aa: CASSGQGVEKLFF
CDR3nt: TGTGCCAGCAGTGGCCAGGGAGTTGAAAAACTGTTTTTT

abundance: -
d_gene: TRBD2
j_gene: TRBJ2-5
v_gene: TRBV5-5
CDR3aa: CASRTGTSGRQETQYF
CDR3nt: TGTGCCAGCAGGACCGGGACTAGCGGTAGACAAGAGACCCAGTACTTC

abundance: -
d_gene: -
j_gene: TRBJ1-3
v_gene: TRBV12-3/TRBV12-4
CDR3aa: CASSYSSFSGNTIYF
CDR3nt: TGTGCCAGCAGCTACAGTTCCTTCTCTGGAAACACCATATATTTT

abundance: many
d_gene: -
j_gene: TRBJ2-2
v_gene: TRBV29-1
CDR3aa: CSVDWGGELFF
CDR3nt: TGCAGCGTGGACTGGGGCGGGGAGCTGTTTTTT

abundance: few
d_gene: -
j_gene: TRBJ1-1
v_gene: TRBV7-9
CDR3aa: CASSPPTDPYTEAFF
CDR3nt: TGTGCCAGCAGCCCTCCGACAGATCCCTACACTGAAGCTTTCTTT

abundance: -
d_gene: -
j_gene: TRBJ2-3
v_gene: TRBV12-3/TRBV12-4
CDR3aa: CASSMGGSTDTQYF
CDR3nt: TGTGCCAGCAGCATGGGAGGTAGCACAGATACGCAGTATTTT

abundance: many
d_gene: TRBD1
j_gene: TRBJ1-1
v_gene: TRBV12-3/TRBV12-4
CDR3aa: CASDRGSFTEAFF
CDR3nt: TGTGCCAGCGACAGGGGCAGTTTCACTGAAGCTTTCTTT

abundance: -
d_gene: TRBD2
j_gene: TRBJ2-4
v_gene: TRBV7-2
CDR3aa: CASSFSRLAGEAKNIQYF
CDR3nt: TGTGCCAGCAGCTTCAGCCGGCTAGCGGGGGAAGCCAAAAACATTCAGTACTTC

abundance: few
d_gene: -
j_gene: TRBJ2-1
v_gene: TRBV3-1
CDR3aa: CASSQEVREAYNEQFF
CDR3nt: TGTGCCAGCAGCCAAGAGGTCAGGGAGGCCTACAATGAGCAGTTCTTC

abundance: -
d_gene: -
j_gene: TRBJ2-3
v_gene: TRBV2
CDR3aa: CASSDAFTSTDTQYF
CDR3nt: TGTGCCAGCAGTGACGCCTTCACTAGCACAGATACGCAGTATTTT

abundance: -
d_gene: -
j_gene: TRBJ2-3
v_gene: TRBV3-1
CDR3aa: CASSHGLWTDTQYF
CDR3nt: TGTGCCAGCAGCCACGGTCTTTGGACAGATACGCAGTATTTT

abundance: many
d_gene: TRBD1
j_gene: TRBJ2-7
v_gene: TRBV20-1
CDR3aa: CSARGQTYEQYF
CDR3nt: TGCAGTGCTAGGGGACAGACCTACGAGCAGTACTTC

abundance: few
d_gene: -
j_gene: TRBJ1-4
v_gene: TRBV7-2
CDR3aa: CASSLGLGTGGQLFF
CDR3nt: TGTGCCAGCAGCTTAGGATTGGGTACCGGGGGGCAGCTGTTTTTT

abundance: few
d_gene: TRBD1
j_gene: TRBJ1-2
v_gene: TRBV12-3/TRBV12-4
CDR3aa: CASSDHLKQGNYGYTF
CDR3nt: TGTGCCAGCAGTGATCACCTCAAACAGGGGAACTATGGCTACACCTTC

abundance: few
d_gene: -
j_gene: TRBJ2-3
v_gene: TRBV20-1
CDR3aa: CSARRGGYTQYF
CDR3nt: TGCAGTGCTAGGAGGGGGGGATATACGCAGTATTTT

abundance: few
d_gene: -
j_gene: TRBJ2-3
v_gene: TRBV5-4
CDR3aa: CASTVRESTDTQYF
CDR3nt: TGTGCCAGCACGGTGAGGGAAAGCACAGATACGCAGTATTTT

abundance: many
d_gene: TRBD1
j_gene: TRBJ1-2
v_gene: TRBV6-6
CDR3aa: CASSYKGALDYGYTF
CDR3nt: TGTGCCAGCAGTTACAAGGGGGCCTTGGACTATGGCTACACCTTC

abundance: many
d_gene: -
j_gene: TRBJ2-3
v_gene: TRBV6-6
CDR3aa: CALAALGTDTQYF
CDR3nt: TGTGCCCTTGCGGCACTTGGCACAGATACGCAGTATTTT

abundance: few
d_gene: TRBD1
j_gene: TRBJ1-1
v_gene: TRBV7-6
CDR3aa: CASSPSGGFAFF
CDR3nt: TGTGCCAGCAGCCCATCAGGGGGATTCGCTTTCTTT

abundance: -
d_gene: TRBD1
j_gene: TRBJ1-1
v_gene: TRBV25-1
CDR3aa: CASSETGGWGTEAFF
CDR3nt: TGTGCCAGCAGTGAGACAGGGGGCTGGGGCACTGAAGCTTTCTTT

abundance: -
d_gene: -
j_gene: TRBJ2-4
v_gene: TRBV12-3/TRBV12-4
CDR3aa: CASSFGQNIQYF
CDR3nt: TGTGCCAGCAGTTTCGGGCAAAACATTCAGTACTTC

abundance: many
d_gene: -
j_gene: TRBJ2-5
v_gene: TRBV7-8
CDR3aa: CASSRTWGLEETQYF
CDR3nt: TGTGCCAGCAGCCGGACCTGGGGTTTAGAAGAGACCCAGTACTTC

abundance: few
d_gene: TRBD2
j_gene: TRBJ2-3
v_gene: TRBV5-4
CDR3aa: CASSPPGTSPSTDTQYF
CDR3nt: TGTGCCAGCAGCCCCCCCGGGACTAGCCCTAGCACAGATACGCAGTATTTT

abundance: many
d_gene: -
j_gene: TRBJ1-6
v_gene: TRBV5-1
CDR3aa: CASSLGDSPLHF
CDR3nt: TGTGCCAGCAGCTTAGGGGATTCACCCCTCCACTTT

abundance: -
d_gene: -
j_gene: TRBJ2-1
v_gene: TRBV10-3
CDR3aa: CATTSTDYYNEQFF
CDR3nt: TGTGCCACAACTAGTACCGACTATTACAATGAGCAGTTCTTC

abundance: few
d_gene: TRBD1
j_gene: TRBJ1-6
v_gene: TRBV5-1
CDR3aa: CASSLGQGNNSPLHF
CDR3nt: TGCGCCAGCAGCTTGGGACAGGGAAATAATTCACCCCTCCACTTT